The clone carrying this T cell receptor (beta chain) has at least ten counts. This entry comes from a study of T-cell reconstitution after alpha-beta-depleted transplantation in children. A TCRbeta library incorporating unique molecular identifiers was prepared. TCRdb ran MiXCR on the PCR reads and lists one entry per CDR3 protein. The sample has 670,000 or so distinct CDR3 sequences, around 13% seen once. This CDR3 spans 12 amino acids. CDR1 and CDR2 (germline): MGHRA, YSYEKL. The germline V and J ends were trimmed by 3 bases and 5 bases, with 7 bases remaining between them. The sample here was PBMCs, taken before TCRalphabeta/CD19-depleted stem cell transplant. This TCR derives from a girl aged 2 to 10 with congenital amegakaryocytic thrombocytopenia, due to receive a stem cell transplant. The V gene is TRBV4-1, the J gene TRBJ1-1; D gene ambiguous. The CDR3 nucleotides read TGCGCCAGCAGCCACCGAGGGACTGAAGCTTTCTTT. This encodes CASSHRGTEAFF.